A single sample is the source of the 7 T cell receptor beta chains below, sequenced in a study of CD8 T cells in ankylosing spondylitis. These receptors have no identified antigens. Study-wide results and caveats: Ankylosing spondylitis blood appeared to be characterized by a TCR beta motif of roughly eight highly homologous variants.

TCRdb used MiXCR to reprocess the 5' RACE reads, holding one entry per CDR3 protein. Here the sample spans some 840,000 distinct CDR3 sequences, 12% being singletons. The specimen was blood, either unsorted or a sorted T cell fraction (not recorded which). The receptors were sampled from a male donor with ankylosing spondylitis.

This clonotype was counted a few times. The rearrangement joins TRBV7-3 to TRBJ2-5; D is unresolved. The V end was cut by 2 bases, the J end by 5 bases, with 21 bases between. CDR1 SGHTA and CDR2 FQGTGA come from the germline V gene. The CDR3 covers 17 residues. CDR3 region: CASSLVGWGSGEETQYF. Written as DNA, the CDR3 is TGTGCCAGCAGCTTAGTCGGGTGGGGTTCGGGCGAGGAGACCCAGTACTTC.

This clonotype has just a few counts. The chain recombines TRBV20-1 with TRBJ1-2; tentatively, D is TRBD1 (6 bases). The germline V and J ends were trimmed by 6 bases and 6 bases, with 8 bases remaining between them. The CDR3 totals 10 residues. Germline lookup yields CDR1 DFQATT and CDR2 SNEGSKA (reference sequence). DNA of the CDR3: TGCAGTGCAAGGACAGATGGCTACACCTTC. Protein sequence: CSARTDGYTF.

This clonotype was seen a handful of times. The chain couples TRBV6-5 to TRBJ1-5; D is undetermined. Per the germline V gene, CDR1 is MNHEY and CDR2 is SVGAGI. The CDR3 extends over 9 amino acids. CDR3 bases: TGTGGGAAAAATCAGCCCCAGCATTTT. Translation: CGKNQPQHF.

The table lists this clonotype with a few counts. CDR3 coding DNA: TGTGCCAGCAGCCGAAGGACTAGACAAGAGACCCAGTACTTC. Amino acid sequence: CASSRRTRQETQYF. This sequence joins TRBV7-2 and TRBJ2-5; TRBD2 matches at 7 bases. Trimming removed 5 bases from V and 2 bases from J; junction bases left unmatched: 5. This CDR3 contains 14 residues. Germline CDR1 reads SGHTA; CDR2 reads FQGNSA. The variable domain in full, with the rest retrieved from reference TRBV7-2 and TRBJ2-5, is GAGVSQSPSNKVTEKGKDVELRCDPISGHTALYWYRQSLGQGLEFLIYFQGNSAPDKSGLPSDRFSAERTGGSVSTLTIQRTQQEDSAVYLCASSRRTRQETQYFGPGTRLLVL.

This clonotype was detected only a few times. CDR3 loop: CASSSRGQSTDTQYF. DNA of the CDR3: TGTGCCAGCAGCTCCAGGGGACAGAGCACAGATACGCAGTATTTT. The rearrangement joins TRBV7-2 to TRBJ2-3; 7 nucleotides agree with TRBD1. Germline CDR1 is SGHTA and CDR2 is FQGNSA. The trim removed 4 bases at V and 0 bases at J, leaving 4 bases unmatched. CDR3 length equals 15 residues.

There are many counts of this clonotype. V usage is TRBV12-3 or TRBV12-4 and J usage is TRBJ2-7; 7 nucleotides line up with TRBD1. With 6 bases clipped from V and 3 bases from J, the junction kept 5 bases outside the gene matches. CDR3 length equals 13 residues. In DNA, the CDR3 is TGTGCCAGCAGGGTCGGACAGGTCTACGAGCAGTACTTC. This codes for CASRVGQVYEQYF.

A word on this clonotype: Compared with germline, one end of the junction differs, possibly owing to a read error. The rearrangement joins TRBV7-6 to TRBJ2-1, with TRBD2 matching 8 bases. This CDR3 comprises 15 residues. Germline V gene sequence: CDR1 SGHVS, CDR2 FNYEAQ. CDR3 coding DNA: TGTGCCAGCAGCCGGGGCCTAGCGGGTTACAATGAGCGGTTCTTC. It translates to CASSRGLAGYNERFF.